This is a list of T cell receptor beta chains from one sample in a study of T-cell reconstitution after alpha-beta-depleted transplantation in children. TCRdb fed the PCR reads into MiXCR, producing one record per CDR3 protein. The table includes a few hundred thousand distinct CDR3 sequences, about an eighth detected once. The sequences come from PBMCs, collected from the stem cell graft. All receptors come from a human donor who donated a stem cell graft to a child with Fanconi anemia. Both conserved end residues are part of each CDR3. The order of the fields is clone size, J gene, V gene, D gene, CDR3 DNA, CDR3 protein. The D gene is left open where the match is weak. Clone size is given for some rows only: seen once, a few or many times, or a class if the clone is expanded.

clone_size: few
j_call: TRBJ1-1
v_call: TRBV4-3
d_call: NA
cdr3_nt: TGCGCCAGCAGCCAAGATGCGCAGGTACACACTGAAGCTTTCTTT
cdr3_aa: CASSQDAQVHTEAFF

clone_size: NA
j_call: TRBJ2-5
v_call: TRBV20-1
d_call: NA
cdr3_nt: TGCAGTGCTAGTGTCCGCGGCGAGACCCAGTACTTC
cdr3_aa: CSASVRGETQYF

clone_size: many
j_call: TRBJ2-3
v_call: TRBV5-1
d_call: TRBD1
cdr3_nt: TGCGCCAGCAGCTTCGGACAGGGGTTATCAGATACGCAGTATTTT
cdr3_aa: CASSFGQGLSDTQYF

clone_size: few
j_call: TRBJ1-2
v_call: TRBV12-3/TRBV12-4
d_call: NA
cdr3_nt: TGTGCCATCAACTACTTGCTGGGAGGGTTTAGGGACTATGGCTACACCTTC
cdr3_aa: CAINYLLGGFRDYGYTF

clone_size: NA
j_call: TRBJ2-4
v_call: TRBV7-9
d_call: TRBD1
cdr3_nt: TGTGCCAGCAGCCGGGGACAGGGCGGGGGCATTCAGTACTTC
cdr3_aa: CASSRGQGGGIQYF

clone_size: NA
j_call: TRBJ1-2
v_call: TRBV6-1
d_call: TRBD1
cdr3_nt: TGTGCCAGCGGAAGGGGGCCTACCTATGGCTACACCTTC
cdr3_aa: CASGRGPTYGYTF

clone_size: few
j_call: TRBJ2-3
v_call: TRBV5-1
d_call: TRBD2
cdr3_nt: TGCGCCAGCAGCGAAACCGGGACTAGCGGGACAGATACGCAGTATTTT
cdr3_aa: CASSETGTSGTDTQYF

clone_size: few
j_call: TRBJ2-1
v_call: TRBV12-3/TRBV12-4
d_call: NA
cdr3_nt: TGTGCCAGCAGTTCGACCGTGAGGGGTGAGCAGTTCTTC
cdr3_aa: CASSSTVRGEQFF

clone_size: few
j_call: TRBJ2-1
v_call: TRBV7-6
d_call: NA
cdr3_nt: TGTGCCAGCAGCTCCTCGGGGGCGAGCTCCTACAATGAGCAGTTCTTC
cdr3_aa: CASSSSGASSYNEQFF

clone_size: NA
j_call: TRBJ1-4
v_call: TRBV6-5
d_call: NA
cdr3_nt: TGTGCCAGCAGTTACTCCCTCGACAGATCGGAGGAAAAACTGTTTTTT
cdr3_aa: CASSYSLDRSEEKLFF

clone_size: few
j_call: TRBJ1-1
v_call: TRBV7-6
d_call: NA
cdr3_nt: TGTGCCAGCAGCCCAATTCCCACAGGCAGTGAAGCTTTCTTT
cdr3_aa: CASSPIPTGSEAFF

clone_size: NA
j_call: TRBJ2-4
v_call: TRBV12-3/TRBV12-4
d_call: NA
cdr3_nt: TGTGCCAGCAGTTTGGGCAGACGATTAGCCAAAAACATTCAGTACTTC
cdr3_aa: CASSLGRRLAKNIQYF

clone_size: NA
j_call: TRBJ2-2
v_call: TRBV5-6
d_call: NA
cdr3_nt: TGTGCCAGCAGCTTGGTGACACCTCCACCCGGGGAGCTGTTTTTT
cdr3_aa: CASSLVTPPPGELFF

clone_size: many
j_call: TRBJ2-2
v_call: TRBV7-9
d_call: NA
cdr3_nt: TGTGCCAGCAGCTTAAACAAGAACTTGAACACCGGGGAGCTGTTTTTT
cdr3_aa: CASSLNKNLNTGELFF

clone_size: many
j_call: TRBJ1-1
v_call: TRBV2
d_call: NA
cdr3_nt: TGTGCCAGCGAGAGAGAACTCGACACTGAAGCTTTCTTT
cdr3_aa: CASERELDTEAFF

clone_size: NA
j_call: TRBJ1-6
v_call: TRBV5-1
d_call: TRBD1
cdr3_nt: TGCGCCAGCAGCTTGGAGACAGGGCTTCCCCTCCACTTT
cdr3_aa: CASSLETGLPLHF

clone_size: many
j_call: TRBJ2-1
v_call: TRBV18
d_call: NA
cdr3_nt: TGCGCCAGCAGCCCCGGACAGAACAATGAGCAGTTCTTC
cdr3_aa: CASSPGQNNEQFF

clone_size: many
j_call: TRBJ1-2
v_call: TRBV7-2
d_call: NA
cdr3_nt: TGTGCCAGCAGCTTAGCGGTCAGGGGCTTCTATGGCTACACCTTC
cdr3_aa: CASSLAVRGFYGYTF

clone_size: NA
j_call: TRBJ1-1
v_call: TRBV5-8
d_call: TRBD1
cdr3_nt: TGTGCCAGCAGCTCCCTTCCGGGACAGGGGGGTTACACTGAAGCTTTCTTT
cdr3_aa: CASSSLPGQGGYTEAFF

clone_size: few
j_call: TRBJ2-6
v_call: TRBV5-1
d_call: NA
cdr3_nt: TGCGCCAGCAGTCTACAATGGGGGGCCAACGTCCTGACTTTC
cdr3_aa: CASSLQWGANVLTF

clone_size: NA
j_call: TRBJ1-2
v_call: TRBV4-3
d_call: NA
cdr3_nt: TGCGCCAGCAGCCGGCAGGGAGGTGGCTACACCTTC
cdr3_aa: CASSRQGGGYTF

clone_size: NA
j_call: TRBJ2-7
v_call: TRBV6-2/TRBV6-3
d_call: TRBD2
cdr3_nt: TGTGCCAGCTATGGGAGGGGCTACGAGCAGTACTTC
cdr3_aa: CASYGRGYEQYF